Following are 12 T cell receptor beta chains from one sample sequenced in a study of T cell responses to AZD1222 COVID-19 vaccine. Method: immunoSEQ multiplex PCR; TCRdb's copy keeps in-frame clones and lacks some. The sample includes approximately 130,000 clones, around 89% of them seen just once. Sample: peripheral blood, taken on day 0 of MenACWY control vaccination. The receptors here all came from an adult in good health.

The rearrangement links TRBV11-1 to TRBJ2-7, with a tentative D call TRBD1 (5 bases). Germline assignment: CDR1 SGHAT and CDR2 FQDESV (reference sequence). V shed 1 base and J shed 6 bases, with 10 bases lying between them. CDR3 length: 13 residues. The CDR3 is CASSLVVQGEQYF. CDR3 DNA: TGTGCCAGCAGCTTAGTTGTCCAGGGCGAGCAGTACTTC.

The V gene is TRBV19, the J gene TRBJ2-3; 10 bases match TRBD2. Germline CDR1 reads LNHDA; CDR2 reads SQIVND (reference sequence). The ends lost 7 bases at V and 6 bases at J; junction bases unmatched: 7. The CDR3 loop spans 14 amino acids. The CDR3, as DNA: TGTGCCAGTATAGGGGCTAGCGGGGGTGATACGCAGTATTTT. Translating it yields CASIGASGGDTQYF. The full variable domain, completed using reference TRBV19 and TRBJ2-3, is DGGITQSPKYLFRKEGQNVTLSCEQNLNHDAMYWYRQDPGQGLRLIYYSQIVNDFQKGDIAEGYSVSREKKESFPLTVTSAQKNPTAFYLCASIGASGGDTQYFGPGTRLTVL.

This rearrangement joins TRBV3-1 (or the pseudogene TRBV3-2) to TRBJ2-7, with a tentative D call TRBD2 (6 bases). The CDR3 is 16 residues long. Germline V lookup: CDR1 LGHDT, CDR2 YNNKEL (reference sequence). V shed 0 bases and J shed 0 bases, with 12 bases lying between them. The CDR3 here is CASSQDGAGSSYEQYF. The CDR3 region has the DNA TGTGCCAGCAGCCAAGATGGGGCGGGAAGCTCCTACGAGCAGTACTTC.

The J gene is TRBJ2-7, the V gene TRBV13; D possibly corresponds to TRBD2 (6 bases). Germline values: CDR1 PRHDT, CDR2 FYEKMQ (reference sequence). This CDR3 comprises 16 residues. V was cut by 2 bases and J by 0 bases, with 14 bases left in between. The CDR3 reads CASSLMARGFSYEQYF. The CDR3 DNA follows: TGTGCCAGCAGCTTAATGGCGCGGGGTTTCTCCTACGAGCAGTACTTC.

The rearrangement links TRBV5-1 to TRBJ1-1; D unclear. CDR3 length equals 14 residues. With 0 bases removed from V and 3 bases from J, the gap between germline ends came to 9 bases. CDR1 is SGHRS and CDR2 is YFSETQ in the germline V gene. CDR3 loop: CASSLEAKDTEAFF. The CDR3 DNA reads TGCGCCAGCAGCTTGGAGGCAAAGGACACTGAAGCTTTCTTT.

The chain links TRBV5-1 to TRBJ2-4, with 8 positions matching TRBD1. Germline CDR1 is SGHRS and CDR2 is YFSETQ. V trimming: 4 bases; J trimming: 8 bases; junction bases outside the gene matches: 8. CDR3 length: 14 residues. CDR3 nucleotide sequence: TGCGCCAGCAGCCCTGGACAGGGTGGGGACATTCAGTACTTC. Translating gives CASSPGQGGDIQYF.

This clone has only a few counts. This chain links TRBV4-2 with TRBJ2-2, with D maybe TRBD2 (6 bases). From germline, CDR1 is LGHNA and CDR2 YNFKEQ. The germline V and J ends were trimmed by 4 bases and 5 bases, with 14 bases remaining between them. This CDR3 comprises 15 residues. The CDR3 DNA is TGTGCCAGCAGCCCAGAAGAGGGAGGAACCGGGGAGCTGTTTTTT. It encodes CASSPEEGGTGELFF.

The chain is built from TRBV7-8 and TRBJ2-7, with D tentatively TRBD1 (7 bases). This CDR3 has 15 residues. Germline CDR1 and CDR2: SGHVS and FQNEAQ. V was pared by 5 bases and J by 3 bases, with 17 bases between. CDR3 coding DNA: TGTGCCAGCAGCAAAGCCAGGGGGGTCGGCTACGAGCAGTACTTC. It codes for CASSKARGVGYEQYF.

The chain couples TRBV13 to TRBJ2-3, with TRBD2 identical over 10 bases. Germline loops: CDR1 PRHDT, CDR2 FYEKMQ (reference sequence). The CDR3 is 15 residues long. The junction had 8 bases not matched to a gene; V was cut back by 3 bases and J by 8 bases. DNA for the CDR3: TGTGCCAGCAGCTTTAAAACTAGCGGGAAGGGTACGCAGTATTTT. Amino acids: CASSFKTSGKGTQYF.

The chain recombines TRBV6-5 with TRBJ1-6; D is perhaps TRBD1 (6 bases). V gave up 11 bases and J gave up 7 bases, with 15 bases separating them. This CDR3 comprises 13 residues. Germline CDR1 MNHEY, CDR2 SVGAGI. This CDR3 reads CAVTGAPNSPLHF. CDR3 DNA sequence: TGTGCCGTGACGGGGGCCCCGAATTCACCCCTCCACTTT.

The V gene is TRBV7-9, the J gene TRBJ2-5, with TRBD1 matching over 7 bases. Losses at the gene ends were 4 bases for V and 5 bases for J; bases not matched to a gene: 7. Germline V lookup: CDR1 SEHNR, CDR2 FQNEAQ (reference sequence). The CDR3 length is 14 residues. CDR3 loop: CASSSLTGVETQYF. CDR3 bases: TGTGCCAGCAGCTCACTAACAGGGGTGGAGACCCAGTACTTC.

The J gene is TRBJ1-2, the V gene TRBV12-3 or TRBV12-4; D uncertain. Trimming removed 1 base at V and 2 bases at J, with 5 bases between. The CDR3 contains 13 residues. For the CDR3, the DNA is TGTGCCAGCAGTTTAGGGGAAAACTATGGCTACACCTTC. It encodes CASSLGENYGYTF.